This entry features one TCR beta chain sequence. The data belong to a study of shared clonotypes between healthy human individuals. The CDR3 has 15 amino acids. Germline-derived CDR1 and CDR2 are WSHSY and SAAADI. J was trimmed by 5 bases and V by 4 bases; bases with no gene match: 8. Naive-designated CD8 cells lacked CD45RO, were positively enriched for CCR7, and omitted terminally differentiated effector memory CD45RA+ cells. Repertoires were generated with immunoSEQ multiplex PCR, while TCRdb's copy carries only in-frame clones and drops some. The sample includes nearly 2 million clones, over 85% of them seen just once.

The sample comprised naive CD8+ T cells sorted from blood. This receptor was identified in a man aged 18 to 30 in good health. This chain joins TRBV10-2 and TRBJ2-1; 7 bases are a match to TRBD2. CDR3 amino acids: CASSVEGGPHNEQFF. CDR3 coding DNA: TGCGCCAGCAGTGTGGAGGGAGGGCCCCACAATGAGCAGTTCTTC.